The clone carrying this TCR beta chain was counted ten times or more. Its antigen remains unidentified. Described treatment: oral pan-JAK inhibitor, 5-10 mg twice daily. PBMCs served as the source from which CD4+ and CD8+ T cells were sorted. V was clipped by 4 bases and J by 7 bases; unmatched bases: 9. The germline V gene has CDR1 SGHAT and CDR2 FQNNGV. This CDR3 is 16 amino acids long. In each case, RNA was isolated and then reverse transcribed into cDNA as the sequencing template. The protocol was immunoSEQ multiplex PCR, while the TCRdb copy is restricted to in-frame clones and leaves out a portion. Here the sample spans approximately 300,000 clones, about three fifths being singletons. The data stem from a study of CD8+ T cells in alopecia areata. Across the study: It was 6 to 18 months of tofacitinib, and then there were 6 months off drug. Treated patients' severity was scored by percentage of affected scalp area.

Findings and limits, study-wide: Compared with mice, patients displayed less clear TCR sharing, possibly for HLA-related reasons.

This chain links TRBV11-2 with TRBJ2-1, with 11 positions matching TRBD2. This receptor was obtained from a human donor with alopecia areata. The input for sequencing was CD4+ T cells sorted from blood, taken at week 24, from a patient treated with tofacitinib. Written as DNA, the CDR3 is TGTGCCAGCAGCTCCAGACTAGCGGGAACGGGAAATGAGCAGTTCTTC. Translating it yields CASSSRLAGTGNEQFF.